The 5 T cell receptor beta chains given below trace back to one sample, sequenced in a study of CD8 T cells in Susac syndrome. Reverse transcription of 0.5 to 1 ug RNA was carried out with random hexamers. TCRdb recomputed calls from the immunoSEQ multiplex PCR reads with MiXCR, one row per CDR3 protein. The table includes some 300,000 distinct CDR3 sequences, 85% detected once. The sequencing sample was made of CD8+ T cells from PBMCs. Source of these receptors: a human donor with multiple sclerosis.

The chain recombines TRBV28 with TRBJ2-7; 9 bases match TRBD2. J gave up 4 bases and V 6 bases, and 10 bases lay outside the gene matches. CDR3 length: 15 amino acids. Per germline, CDR1 MDHEN and CDR2 SYDVKM. CDR3: CASRTKREVGYEQYF. The CDR3 nucleotides read TGTGCCAGCAGAACCAAGCGGGAGGTTGGATACGAGCAGTACTTC. The whole variable domain, filled in from reference TRBV28 and TRBJ2-7, reads DVKVTQSSRYLVKRTGEKVFLECVQDMDHENMFWYRQDPGLGLRLIYFSYDVKMKEKGDIPEGYSVSREKKERFSLILESASTNQTSMYLCASRTKREVGYEQYFGPGTRLTVT.

This clonotype was picked up one time. The rearrangement uses TRBV30 and TRBJ1-1, with unresolved D. This CDR3 has 14 residues. Trimming took off 4 bases at V and 1 base at J, with 13 bases between the two ends. The germline CDR1 and CDR2 sequences are GTSNPN and SVGIG (reference sequence). CDR3 sequence (DNA): TGTGCCTGGAATTTATTTGCCGGGAACACTGAAGCTTTCTTT. It codes for CAWNLFAGNTEAFF.

CDR3 residues: CASSPGDYYEQYF. The DNA of the CDR3 is TGTGCCAGCAGCCCGGGGGACTACTACGAGCAGTACTTC. The rearrangement uses TRBV3-1 and TRBJ2-7; 7 nucleotides agree with TRBD2. Losses at the gene ends were 4 bases for V and 3 bases for J; bases not matched to a gene: 3. The germline CDR1 and CDR2 sequences are LGHDT and YNNKEL (reference sequence). The CDR3 consists of 13 residues.

The V and J genes are TRBV6-1 and TRBJ2-7, with TRBD1 identical over 11 bases. J lost 2 bases, V lost 6 bases, and 3 bases had no gene match. This CDR3 region has 14 residues. Germline V gives CDR1 MNHNS, CDR2 SASEGT. In DNA, the CDR3 is TGTGCCAGCAGCTCGGGACAGGGGGCCTACGAGCAGTACTTC. Residues: CASSSGQGAYEQYF.

This clonotype was recorded once. The V gene is TRBV27, the J gene TRBJ2-7, with a tentative D call TRBD1 (6 bases). Trimming left V 6 bases short and J 5 bases short, with 20 bases between. In germline, CDR1 is MNHEY, CDR2 SMNVEV (reference sequence). This CDR3 spans 15 amino acids. Here the CDR3 reads CASSSGVQGVNEQYF. The CDR3 DNA follows: TGTGCCAGCAGCTCAGGGGTACAGGGTGTAAACGAGCAGTACTTC.